A selection of T cell receptor beta chains follows, all from one sample in a study of blood T cell repertoires in COVID-19. Measured with immunoSEQ multiplex PCR; TCRdb has only the in-frame clones, and not every one. Of 200,000 or so clones in the sample, around 87% were seen once. Sequencing used peripheral blood. Receptors originate from a man aged 55 to 70 with acute or convalescent COVID-19. The CDR3 runs from the conserved cysteine through the conserved F or W. The order of the fields is V gene, D gene, clone size, J gene, CDR3 DNA, CDR3 protein. The D gene is left open where the match is weak. The listing skips clone size in some rows; elsewhere it reads once, few, many or a size class.

TRBV29-1	TRBD1	-	TRBJ2-7	TGCAGCGTTGAAACCACGGACAGGGGAGGCTACGAGCAGTACTTC	CSVETTDRGGYEQYF
TRBV28	TRBD1	-	TRBJ1-2	TGTGCCAGCAGTTCCACCGGGACAGGGCTCTATGGCTACACCTTC	CASSSTGTGLYGYTF
TRBV30	-	-	TRBJ1-3	TGTGCCTGGACCACCCCCTTCGCAGGGCTATCTGGAAACACCATATATTTT	CAWTTPFAGLSGNTIYF
TRBV19	-	-	TRBJ1-1	TGTGCCAGTAGTATAGATCGGGGAGCACAGAGCACTGAAGCTTTCTTT	CASSIDRGAQSTEAFF
TRBV6-5	-	-	TRBJ1-5	TGTGCCAGCAGTTACACGGTTACGGGCAATCAGCCCCAGCATTTT	CASSYTVTGNQPQHF
TRBV4-1	-	-	TRBJ1-5	TGCGCCAGCAGCCAAGAGCGGCAGAGCAATCAGCCCCAGCATTTT	CASSQERQSNQPQHF
TRBV9	-	-	TRBJ2-7	TGTGCCAGCAGCGGTACAGGGTCCTACGAGCAGTACTTC	CASSGTGSYEQYF
TRBV5-4	TRBD1	-	TRBJ1-6	TGTGCCAGCAGCTTGGGGACAGGTGGTAATTCACCCCTCCACTTT	CASSLGTGGNSPLHF
TRBV2	TRBD1	once	TRBJ1-2	TGTGCCAGCACGGGAGGGACAGGGGGCGCGAGGGACTATGGCTACACCTTC	CASTGGTGGARDYGYTF
TRBV19	TRBD1	-	TRBJ1-2	TGTGCCAGTAGTTTAACGGGACAGGGGGCCCACTATGGCTACACCTTC	CASSLTGQGAHYGYTF
TRBV28	TRBD1	many	TRBJ1-5	TGTGCCAGCAGTTTTCGGACAGGGGGAGGTCAGCCCCAGCATTTT	CASSFRTGGGQPQHF